These T cell receptor beta chains were read from a single sample in a study of blood T cell repertoires in COVID-19. The protocol was immunoSEQ multiplex PCR, while the TCRdb copy is restricted to in-frame clones and leaves out a portion. This sample has approximately 360,000 clones, with 85% to 90% found just once. The sequenced sample consisted of peripheral blood. These receptors were obtained from a man between 18 and 29 years old with active or convalescent COVID-19. Both conserved end residues are part of each CDR3. The order of the fields is V gene, clone size, J gene, D gene, CDR3 DNA, CDR3 protein. A D gene is named only where the DNA matches it firmly. Clone size appears in some rows only: once, few, many, or a class for an expanded clone.

v_call: TRBV19
clone_size: -
j_call: TRBJ2-5
d_call: -
cdr3_nt: TGTGCCAGTAGTATAGGACAGAAAGAGACCCAGTACTTC
cdr3_aa: CASSIGQKETQYF

v_call: TRBV30
clone_size: -
j_call: TRBJ2-3
d_call: -
cdr3_nt: TGTGCCTGGAGTGTACTCACAGCCGATACGCAGTATTTT
cdr3_aa: CAWSVLTADTQYF

v_call: TRBV9
clone_size: -
j_call: TRBJ1-6
d_call: TRBD1
cdr3_nt: TGTGCCAGCAGCCCCCACGACAGGGTGATAGATTCACCCCTCCACTTT
cdr3_aa: CASSPHDRVIDSPLHF

v_call: TRBV20-1
clone_size: -
j_call: TRBJ2-7
d_call: TRBD2
cdr3_nt: TGCAGTGCTAGTCTGGGGGGGGAGTTGGTCGAGCAGTACTTC
cdr3_aa: CSASLGGELVEQYF

v_call: TRBV9
clone_size: -
j_call: TRBJ1-3
d_call: -
cdr3_nt: TGTGCCAGCAGCGCCAACGGACTCTCTGGAAACACCATATATTTT
cdr3_aa: CASSANGLSGNTIYF

v_call: TRBV19
clone_size: once
j_call: TRBJ1-4
d_call: -
cdr3_nt: TGTGCCAGTAACCGATGGGGAGGCAGTGGCGAAAAACTGTTTTTT
cdr3_aa: CASNRWGGSGEKLFF

v_call: TRBV7-3
clone_size: -
j_call: TRBJ1-2
d_call: -
cdr3_nt: TGTGCCAGCAGCCCCACCGGGGTGGGGTACTATGGCTACACCTTC
cdr3_aa: CASSPTGVGYYGYTF

v_call: TRBV11-3
clone_size: -
j_call: TRBJ2-1
d_call: TRBD2
cdr3_nt: TGTGCCAGCAGCCCTGGGGGGGTAAATGAGCAGTTCTTC
cdr3_aa: CASSPGGVNEQFF

v_call: TRBV5-1
clone_size: -
j_call: TRBJ1-3
d_call: TRBD1
cdr3_nt: TGCGCCAGCAGGGACAGGGAGACCTCTGGAAACACCATATATTTT
cdr3_aa: CASRDRETSGNTIYF

v_call: TRBV10-3
clone_size: -
j_call: TRBJ2-7
d_call: TRBD1
cdr3_nt: TGTGCCATCAGTGAGTCTGGGACAGGGGGCAACGAGCAGTACTTC
cdr3_aa: CAISESGTGGNEQYF

v_call: TRBV19
clone_size: -
j_call: TRBJ1-1
d_call: -
cdr3_nt: TGTGCCAGTAGTGAAAACAGGGCGGCTTTCTTT
cdr3_aa: CASSENRAAFF

v_call: TRBV27
clone_size: few
j_call: TRBJ1-4
d_call: -
cdr3_nt: TGTGCCAGCAGCCCGGGGGTCCTTAATGAAAAACTGTTTTTT
cdr3_aa: CASSPGVLNEKLFF

v_call: TRBV11-3
clone_size: -
j_call: TRBJ2-3
d_call: TRBD2
cdr3_nt: TGTGCCAGCAGCTCCACGGGACTAGCGACAGATACGCAGTATTTT
cdr3_aa: CASSSTGLATDTQYF

v_call: TRBV7-2
clone_size: -
j_call: TRBJ2-7
d_call: TRBD1
cdr3_nt: TGTGCCAGCAGCTTGAGGGACAGAACCTACGAGCAGTACTTC
cdr3_aa: CASSLRDRTYEQYF

v_call: TRBV15
clone_size: -
j_call: TRBJ1-2
d_call: -
cdr3_nt: TGTGCCACCAGCAGGAACACACCTAACTATGGCTACACCTTC
cdr3_aa: CATSRNTPNYGYTF

v_call: TRBV27
clone_size: -
j_call: TRBJ1-5
d_call: TRBD1
cdr3_nt: TGTGCCAGCAGTTTATCGATCGACAGGGTAAGCAATCAGCCCCAGCATTTT
cdr3_aa: CASSLSIDRVSNQPQHF

v_call: TRBV4-2
clone_size: -
j_call: TRBJ1-1
d_call: TRBD1
cdr3_nt: TGTGCCAGCAGCCAAGATAAGGGACAGGGAACGACTGAAGCTTTCTTT
cdr3_aa: CASSQDKGQGTTEAFF

v_call: TRBV2
clone_size: -
j_call: TRBJ1-2
d_call: -
cdr3_nt: TGTGCCAGCAGTGGTGGGGACAATAACTATGGCTACACCTTC
cdr3_aa: CASSGGDNNYGYTF

v_call: TRBV6-5
clone_size: -
j_call: TRBJ2-1
d_call: TRBD1
cdr3_nt: TGTGCCAGCAGTTTGGGGACAGGGGGCTTTGAGCAGTTCTTC
cdr3_aa: CASSLGTGGFEQFF

v_call: TRBV19
clone_size: -
j_call: TRBJ2-1
d_call: TRBD1
cdr3_nt: TGTGCCAGTAGTTTTATCATCGGACAGGTATCAATCAATGAGCAGTTCTTC
cdr3_aa: CASSFIIGQVSINEQFF

v_call: TRBV9
clone_size: -
j_call: TRBJ2-5
d_call: TRBD2
cdr3_nt: TGTGCCAGCAGCGCTAGCGGGAGGGCAGGACGGGAGACCCAGTACTTC
cdr3_aa: CASSASGRAGRETQYF

v_call: TRBV29-1
clone_size: -
j_call: TRBJ2-3
d_call: -
cdr3_nt: TGCAGCGTTTCAGCCGGGGGACTGAGCACAGATACGCAGTATTTT
cdr3_aa: CSVSAGGLSTDTQYF

v_call: TRBV28
clone_size: once
j_call: TRBJ2-7
d_call: -
cdr3_nt: TGTGCCAGCAGTTTAGGGGGGTTTCTCTACGAGCAGTACTTC
cdr3_aa: CASSLGGFLYEQYF

v_call: TRBV19
clone_size: -
j_call: TRBJ2-3
d_call: -
cdr3_nt: TGTGCCAGTAGTATAATTAAAGATACGCAGTATTTT
cdr3_aa: CASSIIKDTQYF

v_call: TRBV11-1
clone_size: -
j_call: TRBJ2-1
d_call: TRBD2
cdr3_nt: TGTGCCAGCAGTCGAACTAGCGGGAGTTCTTACAATGAGCAGTTCTTC
cdr3_aa: CASSRTSGSSYNEQFF

v_call: TRBV28
clone_size: -
j_call: TRBJ1-2
d_call: -
cdr3_nt: TGTGCCAGCAGTTCCCCTCTACTACGGAATGGCTACACCTTC
cdr3_aa: CASSSPLLRNGYTF

v_call: TRBV18
clone_size: few
j_call: TRBJ1-2
d_call: TRBD1
cdr3_nt: TGTGCCAGCTCACCACCGGACAGGGGGCACTATGGCTACACCTTC
cdr3_aa: CASSPPDRGHYGYTF

v_call: TRBV5-1
clone_size: -
j_call: TRBJ2-3
d_call: TRBD2
cdr3_nt: TGCGCCAGCAGCTCACTAGCGGGAGGGATTACAGATACGCAGTATTTT
cdr3_aa: CASSSLAGGITDTQYF

v_call: TRBV5-6
clone_size: -
j_call: TRBJ1-2
d_call: TRBD1
cdr3_nt: TGTGCCAGAGGACAGGTTGCCTATGGCTACACCTTC
cdr3_aa: CARGQVAYGYTF

v_call: TRBV6-2/TRBV6-3
clone_size: -
j_call: TRBJ2-7
d_call: -
cdr3_nt: TGTGCCAGCAGTTACTCCGGAGGAAGCTACGAGCAGTACTTC
cdr3_aa: CASSYSGGSYEQYF

v_call: TRBV2
clone_size: -
j_call: TRBJ2-3
d_call: TRBD2
cdr3_nt: TGTGCCAGCAAAGATACTAGCGGGGGCCTTGAAGATACGCAGTATTTT
cdr3_aa: CASKDTSGGLEDTQYF